This entry concerns a single T cell receptor (beta chain). These data are taken from a study of monozygotic twins with inflammatory bowel disease. From germline, CDR1 is SGHRS and CDR2 YFSETQ. The CDR3 sequence is 16 residues long. Following a re-call of the 5' RACE reads, TCRdb has one entry per CDR3 protein and lacks DNA. The sample table includes over 100,000 distinct CDR3 sequences. This receptor was taken from a human donor with ulcerative colitis or Crohn's disease, or a healthy co-twin of an affected twin (not recorded which). The chain couples TRBV5-1 to TRBJ1-5. What was sequenced was blood. The CDR3 region is CASSLGPGGLDQPQHF.